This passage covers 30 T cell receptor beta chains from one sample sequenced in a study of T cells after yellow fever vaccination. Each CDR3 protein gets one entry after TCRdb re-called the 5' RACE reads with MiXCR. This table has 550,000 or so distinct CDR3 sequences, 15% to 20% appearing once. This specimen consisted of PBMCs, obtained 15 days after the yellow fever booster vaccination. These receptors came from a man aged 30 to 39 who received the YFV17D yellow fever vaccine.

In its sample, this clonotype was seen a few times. The CDR3 DNA reads as TGCGCCAGCAGGACCGGCGCCACCGGGGAGCTGTTTTTT. Translation gives CASRTGATGELFF. The rearrangement links TRBV5-1 to TRBJ2-2; D is undetermined. Germline CDR1 and CDR2: SGHRS and YFSETQ. This CDR3 spans 13 amino acids. V was pared by 5 bases and J by 4 bases, with 9 bases between.

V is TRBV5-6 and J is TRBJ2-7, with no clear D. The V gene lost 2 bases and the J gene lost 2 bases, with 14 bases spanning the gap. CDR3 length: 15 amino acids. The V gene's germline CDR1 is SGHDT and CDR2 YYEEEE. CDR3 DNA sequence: TGTGCCAGCAGCTTTGTTCAGCGTACAGCCTACGAGCAGTACTTC. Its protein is CASSFVQRTAYEQYF.

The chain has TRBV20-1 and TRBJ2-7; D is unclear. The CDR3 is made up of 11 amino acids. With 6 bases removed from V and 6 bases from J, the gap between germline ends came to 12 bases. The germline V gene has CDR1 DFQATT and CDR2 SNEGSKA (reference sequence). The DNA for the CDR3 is TGCAGTGCCTCTGTAGGTCCCGAGCAGTACTTC. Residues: CSASVGPEQYF.

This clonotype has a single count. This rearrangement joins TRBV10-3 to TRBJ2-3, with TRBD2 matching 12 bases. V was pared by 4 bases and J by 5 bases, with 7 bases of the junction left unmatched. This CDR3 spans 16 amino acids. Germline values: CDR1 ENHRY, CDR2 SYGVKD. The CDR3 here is CAISGSTSGSIDTQYF. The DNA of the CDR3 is TGTGCCATCAGTGGGTCGACTAGCGGGAGTATAGATACGCAGTATTTT.

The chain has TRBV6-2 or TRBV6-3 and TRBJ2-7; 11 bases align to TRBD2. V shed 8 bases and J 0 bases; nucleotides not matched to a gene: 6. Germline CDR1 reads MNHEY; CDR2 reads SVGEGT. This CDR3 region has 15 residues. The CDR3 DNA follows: TGTGCCAGCCGCCCGGGACTAGCGGTCTCCTACGAGCAGTACTTC. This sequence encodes CASRPGLAVSYEQYF.

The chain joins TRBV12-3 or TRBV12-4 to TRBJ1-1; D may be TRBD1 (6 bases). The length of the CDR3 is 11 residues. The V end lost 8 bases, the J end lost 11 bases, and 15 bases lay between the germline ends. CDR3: CASGGGAGAFF. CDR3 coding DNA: TGTGCCAGCGGGGGGGGGGCTGGGGCTTTCTTT.

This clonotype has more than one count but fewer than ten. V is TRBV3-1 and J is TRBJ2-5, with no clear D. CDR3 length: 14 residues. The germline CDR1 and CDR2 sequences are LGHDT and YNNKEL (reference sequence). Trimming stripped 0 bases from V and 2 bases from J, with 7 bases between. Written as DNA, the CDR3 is TGTGCCAGCAGCCAAGATCGGCAGCAAGAGACCCAGTACTTC. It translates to CASSQDRQQETQYF.

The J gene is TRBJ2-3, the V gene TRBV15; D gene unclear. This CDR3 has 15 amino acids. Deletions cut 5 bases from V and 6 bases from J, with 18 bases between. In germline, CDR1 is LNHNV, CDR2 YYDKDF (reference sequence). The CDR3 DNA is TGTGCCACCAGCCCCCGTGGACCGCTCGCGGATACGCAGTATTTT. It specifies CATSPRGPLADTQYF.

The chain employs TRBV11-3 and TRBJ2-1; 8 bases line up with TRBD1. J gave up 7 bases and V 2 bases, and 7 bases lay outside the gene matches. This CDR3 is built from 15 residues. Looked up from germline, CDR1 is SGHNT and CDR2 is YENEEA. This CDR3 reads CASSLRTGHRNEQFF. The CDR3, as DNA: TGTGCCAGCAGCTTACGGACAGGGCATAGGAATGAGCAGTTCTTC.

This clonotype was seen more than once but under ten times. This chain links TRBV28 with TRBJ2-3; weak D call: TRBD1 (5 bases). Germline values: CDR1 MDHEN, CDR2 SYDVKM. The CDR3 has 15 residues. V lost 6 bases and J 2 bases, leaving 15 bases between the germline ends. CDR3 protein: CASRRGIRYTDTQYF. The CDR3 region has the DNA TGTGCCAGCAGAAGGGGAATCCGATACACAGATACGCAGTATTTT.

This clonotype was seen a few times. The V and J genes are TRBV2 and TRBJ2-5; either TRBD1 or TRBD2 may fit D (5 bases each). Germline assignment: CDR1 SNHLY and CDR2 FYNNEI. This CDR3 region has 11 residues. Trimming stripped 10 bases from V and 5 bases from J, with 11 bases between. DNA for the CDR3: TGTGCCACCGTGGGGGAGGAGACCCAGTACTTC. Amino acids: CATVGEETQYF.

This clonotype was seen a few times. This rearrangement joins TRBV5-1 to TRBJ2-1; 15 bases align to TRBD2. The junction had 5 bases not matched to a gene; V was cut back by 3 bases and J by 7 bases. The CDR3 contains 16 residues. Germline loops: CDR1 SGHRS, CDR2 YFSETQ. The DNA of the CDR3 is TGCGCCAGCAGCTGGGGACTAGCGGGAGGTGGGAATGAGCAGTTCTTC. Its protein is CASSWGLAGGGNEQFF.

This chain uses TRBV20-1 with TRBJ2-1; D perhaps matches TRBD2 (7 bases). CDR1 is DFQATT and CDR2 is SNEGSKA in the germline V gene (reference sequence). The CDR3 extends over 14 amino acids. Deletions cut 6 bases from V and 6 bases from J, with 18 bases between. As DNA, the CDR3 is TGCAGTGCCCCTAAGGGGGGGCGGGGCAATGAGCAGTTCTTC. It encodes CSAPKGGRGNEQFF.

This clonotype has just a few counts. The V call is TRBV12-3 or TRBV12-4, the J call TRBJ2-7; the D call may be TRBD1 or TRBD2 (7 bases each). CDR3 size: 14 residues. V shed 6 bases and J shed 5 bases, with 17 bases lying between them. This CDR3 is CASSPQGGKHEQYF. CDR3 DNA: TGTGCCAGCAGCCCGCAGGGGGGGAAGCACGAGCAGTACTTC.

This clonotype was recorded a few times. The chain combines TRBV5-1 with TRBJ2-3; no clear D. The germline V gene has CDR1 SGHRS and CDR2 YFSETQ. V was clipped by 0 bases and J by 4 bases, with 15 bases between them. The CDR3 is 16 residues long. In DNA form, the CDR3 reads TGCGCCAGCAGCTTGGTTTTAGGGAACAGCCCAGATACGCAGTATTTT. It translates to CASSLVLGNSPDTQYF.

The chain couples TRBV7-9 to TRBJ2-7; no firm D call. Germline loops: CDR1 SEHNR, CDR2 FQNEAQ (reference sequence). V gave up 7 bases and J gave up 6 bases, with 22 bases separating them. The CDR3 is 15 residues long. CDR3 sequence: CASTLTNTEYGEQYF. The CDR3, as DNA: TGTGCCAGCACCTTGACCAACACTGAATACGGCGAGCAGTACTTC.

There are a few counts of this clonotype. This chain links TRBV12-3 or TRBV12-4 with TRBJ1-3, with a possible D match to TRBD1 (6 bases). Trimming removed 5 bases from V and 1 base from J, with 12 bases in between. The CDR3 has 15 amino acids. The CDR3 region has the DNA TGTGCCAGCAGTCCTGGACAGCGATCTGGAAACACCATATATTTT. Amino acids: CASSPGQRSGNTIYF.

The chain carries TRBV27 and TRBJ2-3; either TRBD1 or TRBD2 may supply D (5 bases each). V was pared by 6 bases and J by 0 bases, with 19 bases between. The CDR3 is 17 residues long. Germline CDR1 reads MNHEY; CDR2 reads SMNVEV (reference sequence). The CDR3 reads CASRDGTLYFSTDTQYF. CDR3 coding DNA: TGTGCCAGCAGGGACGGGACCCTGTATTTTAGCACAGATACGCAGTATTTT.

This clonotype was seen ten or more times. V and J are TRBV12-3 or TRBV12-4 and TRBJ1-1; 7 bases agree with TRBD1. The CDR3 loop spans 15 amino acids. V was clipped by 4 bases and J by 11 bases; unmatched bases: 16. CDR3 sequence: CASSSLDRTGPEAFF. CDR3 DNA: TGTGCCAGCAGTTCGCTTGACCGGACAGGCCCCGAGGCTTTCTTT.

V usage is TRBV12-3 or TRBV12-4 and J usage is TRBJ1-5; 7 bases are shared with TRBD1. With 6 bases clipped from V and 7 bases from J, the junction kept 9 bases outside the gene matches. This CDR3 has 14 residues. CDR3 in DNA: TGTGCCAGCAGGCCTCAGACAGGGAACCAGCCCCAGCATTTT. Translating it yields CASRPQTGNQPQHF.

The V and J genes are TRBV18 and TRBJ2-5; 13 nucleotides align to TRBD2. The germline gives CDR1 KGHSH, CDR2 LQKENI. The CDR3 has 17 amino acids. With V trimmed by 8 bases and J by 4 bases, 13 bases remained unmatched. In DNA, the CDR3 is TGTGCCAGCACCGGACTAGCGGGAGTTGTAGGGGCAGAGACCCAGTACTTC. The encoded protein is CASTGLAGVVGAETQYF.

CDR3 nucleotide sequence: TGCAGTGCAAACCGGGACGGAGAATACGAGCAGTACTTC. It translates to CSANRDGEYEQYF. The chain joins TRBV20-1 to TRBJ2-7, with D perhaps given as TRBD1 or TRBD2 (5 bases each). This CDR3 comprises 13 residues. V lost 6 bases and J lost 4, with 16 bases in between. The germline CDR1 and CDR2 sequences are DFQATT and SNEGSKA (reference sequence).

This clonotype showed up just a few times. In DNA, the CDR3 is TGTGCCAGCAGTTTTTTCCCACCGACAGGGTTGGACACTGAAGCTTTCTTT. This translates into CASSFFPPTGLDTEAFF. The genes are TRBV12-3 or TRBV12-4 and TRBJ1-1; TRBD1 agrees at 7 bases. This CDR3 has 17 residues. V dropped 3 bases and J dropped 3; count of bases not matched to a gene: 13.

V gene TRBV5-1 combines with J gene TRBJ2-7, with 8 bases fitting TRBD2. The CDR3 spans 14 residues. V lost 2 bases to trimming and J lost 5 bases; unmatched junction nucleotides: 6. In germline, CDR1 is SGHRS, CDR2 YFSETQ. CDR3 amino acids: CASSFTSGLNEQYF. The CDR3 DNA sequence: TGCGCCAGCAGCTTCACTAGCGGACTGAACGAGCAGTACTTC. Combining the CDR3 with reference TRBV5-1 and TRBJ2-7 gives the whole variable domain KAGVTQTPRYLIKTRGQQVTLSCSPISGHRSVSWYQQTPGQGLQFLFEYFSETQRNKGNFPGRFSGRQFSNSRSEMNVSTLELGDSALYLCASSFTSGLNEQYFGPGTRLTVT.

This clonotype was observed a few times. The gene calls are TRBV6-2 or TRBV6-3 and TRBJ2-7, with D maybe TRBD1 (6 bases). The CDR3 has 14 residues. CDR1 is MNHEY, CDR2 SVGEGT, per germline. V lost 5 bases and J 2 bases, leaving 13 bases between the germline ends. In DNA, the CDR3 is TGTGCCAGCAGTACGTACAGGGTTACCTACGAGCAGTACTTC. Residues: CASSTYRVTYEQYF.

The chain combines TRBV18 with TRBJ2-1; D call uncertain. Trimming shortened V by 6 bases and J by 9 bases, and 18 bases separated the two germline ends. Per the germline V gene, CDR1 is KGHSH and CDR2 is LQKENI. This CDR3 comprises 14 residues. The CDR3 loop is CASSSRVVSSEQFF. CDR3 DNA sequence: TGTGCCAGCTCGAGTCGGGTAGTCTCCAGTGAGCAGTTCTTC. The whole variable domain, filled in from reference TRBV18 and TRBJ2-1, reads NAGVMQNPRHLVRRRGQEARLRCSPMKGHSHVYWYRQLPEEGLKFMVYLQKENIIDESGMPKERFSAEFPKEGPSILRIQQVVRGDSAAYFCASSSRVVSSEQFFGPGTRLTVL.

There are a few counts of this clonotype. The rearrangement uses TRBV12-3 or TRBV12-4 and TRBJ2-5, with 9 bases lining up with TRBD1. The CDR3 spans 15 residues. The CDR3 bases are TGTGCATCACTTCCGGGACAGGGTGACCAAGAGACCCAGTACTTC. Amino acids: CASLPGQGDQETQYF.

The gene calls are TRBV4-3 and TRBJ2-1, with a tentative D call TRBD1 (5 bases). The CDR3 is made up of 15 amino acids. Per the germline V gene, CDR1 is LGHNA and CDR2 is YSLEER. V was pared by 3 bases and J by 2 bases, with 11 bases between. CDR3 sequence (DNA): TGCGCCAGCAGCCATCGCCCAGGGACCTACAATGAGCAGTTCTTC. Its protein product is CASSHRPGTYNEQFF.

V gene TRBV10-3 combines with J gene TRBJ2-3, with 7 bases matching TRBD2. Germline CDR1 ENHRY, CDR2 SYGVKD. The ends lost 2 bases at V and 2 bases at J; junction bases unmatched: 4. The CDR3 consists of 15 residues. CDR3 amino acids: CAISEASGFTDTQYF. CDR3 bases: TGTGCCATCAGTGAGGCTAGCGGTTTCACAGATACGCAGTATTTT.

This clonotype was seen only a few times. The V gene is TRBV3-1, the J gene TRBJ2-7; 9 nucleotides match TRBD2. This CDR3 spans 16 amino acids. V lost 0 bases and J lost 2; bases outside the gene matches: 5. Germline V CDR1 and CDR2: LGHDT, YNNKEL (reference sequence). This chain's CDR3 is CASSQEWLAGPYEQYF. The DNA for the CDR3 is TGTGCCAGCAGCCAAGAATGGCTAGCGGGACCCTACGAGCAGTACTTC.